Each of the 15 T cell receptor beta chains below was sequenced from the same sample in a study of immune cell composition in non-small cell lung cancer. Profiled with immunoSEQ multiplex PCR; TCRdb holds only in-frame clones, not every one. The sample contains 8,000 or so clones, about 72% of which appear only once. Sequences were obtained from lung tumor tissue. The receptor set was obtained from a human donor with non-small cell lung cancer.

CDR3 amino acids: CASSETGGDQPQHF. CDR3 DNA: TGTGCCAGCAGTGAGACAGGGGGGGACCAGCCCCAGCATTTT. The genes are TRBV6-6 and TRBJ1-5; 9 nucleotides match TRBD1. This CDR3 region has 14 residues. CDR1 is MNHNY and CDR2 is SVGAGI in the germline V gene (reference sequence). Losses at the gene ends were 5 bases for V and 7 bases for J; bases not matched to a gene: 6.

The chain joins TRBV28 to TRBJ2-7; TRBD2 agrees at 8 bases. CDR1 is MDHEN and CDR2 is SYDVKM in the germline V gene. The length of the CDR3 is 14 residues. The J segment lost 3 bases and the V segment lost 10 bases, leaving 11 bases of the junction unmatched. For the CDR3, the DNA is TGTGCCATCGCGGGGGGAGGGGAACTCTACGAGCAGTACTTC. Protein product: CAIAGGGELYEQYF.

The chain is built from TRBV6-6 and TRBJ1-1, with D tentatively TRBD1 (5 bases). Trimming stripped 6 bases from V and 1 base from J, with 15 bases between. CDR1 MNHNY and CDR2 SVGAGI come from the germline V gene (reference sequence). CDR3 length equals 15 residues. The CDR3 DNA sequence: TGTGCCAGCAGGCCTCGACAGCTGACGAACACTGAAGCTTTCTTT. Its protein product is CASRPRQLTNTEAFF.

For the CDR3, the DNA is TGTGCCGCCCGTTCGGGGAGCAGCACTGAAGCTTTCTTT. Translating it yields CAARSGSSTEAFF. V and J are TRBV7-9 and TRBJ1-1; no clear D gene. There are 13 residues in the CDR3. V was trimmed by 11 bases and J by 4 bases, leaving 17 bases between them. Germline lookup yields CDR1 SEHNR and CDR2 FQNEAQ (reference sequence).

This clone was found once. The chain carries TRBV14 and TRBJ2-3; 8 positions match TRBD2. Trimming removed 0 bases from V and 2 bases from J; junction bases left unmatched: 7. There are 17 residues in the CDR3. Germline V gene data show CDR1 as SGHDN and CDR2 as FVKESK. The CDR3 DNA sequence: TGTGCCAGCAGCCAAGATATAGCGGGACCAGACACAGATACGCAGTATTTT. Translation gives CASSQDIAGPDTDTQYF.

The J gene is TRBJ2-1, the V gene TRBV28, with 10 positions matching TRBD2. With 5 bases clipped from V and 10 bases from J, the junction kept 20 bases outside the gene matches. CDR3 length: 18 amino acids. Germline V lookup: CDR1 MDHEN, CDR2 SYDVKM. The CDR3 here is CASSPLRRASGGQWEQFF. The CDR3, as DNA: TGTGCCAGCAGTCCACTACGTAGGGCTAGCGGGGGCCAATGGGAGCAGTTCTTC.

The chain is built from TRBV28 and TRBJ1-2, with 7 positions matching TRBD1. The germline gives CDR1 MDHEN, CDR2 SYDVKM. CDR3 length equals 12 residues. After removal of 2 bases from V and 8 bases from J, the junction contained 2 bases not matched to a gene. The CDR3 sequence is CASSLVGQGYTF. CDR3 nucleotide sequence: TGTGCCAGCAGTTTAGTGGGACAGGGCTACACCTTC.

This clone was seen only a few times. The chain uses TRBV6-6 and TRBJ2-3, with 10 bases lining up with TRBD2. V lost 10 bases and J lost 4; bases outside the gene matches: 8. This CDR3 contains 14 residues. Germline CDR1 is MNHNY and CDR2 is SVGAGI (reference sequence). The CDR3 loop is CATKAGGEADTQYF. CDR3 nucleotide sequence: TGTGCCACCAAAGCGGGAGGGGAGGCAGATACGCAGTATTTT.

The chain is built from TRBV4-1 and TRBJ2-3, with 10 bases matching TRBD2. Per germline, CDR1 MGHRA and CDR2 YSYEKL. V dropped 5 bases and J dropped 4; count of bases not matched to a gene: 6. The CDR3 spans 15 residues. CDR3 bases: TGCGCCAGCAGCTCAGCGGGAGGGCAGGCAGATACGCAGTATTTT. Translation: CASSSAGGQADTQYF.

V usage is TRBV5-4 and J usage is TRBJ1-4, with 7 bases identical to TRBD1. V shed 5 bases, J shed 6 bases, and the junction held 4 bases outside the gene matches. CDR3 length: 13 amino acids. The germline V gene encodes CDR1 SGHNT and CDR2 YYREEE (reference sequence). As DNA, the CDR3 is TGTGCCAGCAGGGCGGGACAGTATGAAAAACTGTTTTTT. Its translation: CASRAGQYEKLFF.

This clone occurred a few times. This sequence joins TRBV25-1 and TRBJ1-2, with 9 positions matching TRBD1. This CDR3 contains 15 residues. CDR1 MGHDK and CDR2 SYGVNS come from the germline V gene. V was clipped by 0 bases and J by 8 bases; unmatched bases: 7. The CDR3 DNA is TGTGCCAGCAGTGAATATGGGGGACAGGGAGGCGGCTACACCTTC. Its translation is CASSEYGGQGGGYTF.

By proportion, this clone is medium-sized (0.01 to 0.1%). The chain combines TRBV9 with TRBJ2-3, with 12 bases matching TRBD2. CDR3 length: 19 residues. J lost 2 bases, V lost 4 bases, and 14 bases had no gene match. Germline values: CDR1 SGDLS, CDR2 YYNGEE. The DNA for the CDR3 is TGTGCCAGCAGCCCTTGGGGGGTGACTAGCGGGAGCCCCACAGATACGCAGTATTTT. This codes for CASSPWGVTSGSPTDTQYF.

This clone came up a few times. J is TRBJ1-6 and V is TRBV15; 7 bases align to TRBD1. J was trimmed by 8 bases and V by 0 bases; bases with no gene match: 4. Germline CDR1 and CDR2: LNHNV and YYDKDF (reference sequence). The CDR3 totals 15 residues. Written as DNA, the CDR3 is TGTGCCACCAGCAGAGATGGACAGGAGTATTCACCCCTCCACTTT. Protein: CATSRDGQEYSPLHF.

This chain joins TRBV9 and TRBJ1-1, with 9 bases aligning to TRBD1. Germline V gene lookup returns CDR1 SGDLS and CDR2 YYNGEE. Trimming at V came to 1 base and at J to 7 bases, leaving 2 bases not matched to a gene. The CDR3 spans 13 residues. The CDR3, as DNA: TGTGCCAGCAGCGTAAGGGGACAGGGTGAAGCTTTCTTT. Protein product: CASSVRGQGEAFF. The full variable domain, in which reference TRBV9 and TRBJ1-1 provide the parts outside the CDR3, is DSGVTQTPKHLITATGQRVTLRCSPRSGDLSVYWYQQSLDQGLQFLIQYYNGEERAKGNILERFSAQQFPDLHSELNLSSLELGDSALYFCASSVRGQGEAFFGQGTRLTVV.

J is TRBJ2-1 and V is TRBV11-2, with a possible D match to TRBD2 (6 bases). The CDR3 has 15 amino acids. Looked up from germline, CDR1 is SGHAT and CDR2 is FQNNGV. V was shortened by 5 bases and J by 6 bases, with 17 bases between the two germline ends. The CDR3 region is CASSLRSGRFNEQFF. CDR3 bases: TGTGCCAGCAGCCTTCGGTCAGGGAGGTTCAATGAGCAGTTCTTC.